This T cell receptor (beta chain) is from a study of post-analysis software for immune sequencing data. Turning to this clonotype: No antigen is known for it.

Unique molecular identifiers had been added to the TCR beta cDNA libraries. Using its own MiXCR run on the PCR reads, TCRdb lists one record per CDR3 protein. The data hold 650,000 to 850,000 distinct CDR3 sequences, with under 60% observed a single time. The CDR3 loop spans 13 amino acids. Germline V gene lookup returns CDR1 MDHEN and CDR2 SYDVKM. V shed 7 bases and J shed 8 bases, with 15 bases lying between them. Study-level results: Patients showed TRBV5-6, TRBV5-1 and TRBV20-1 among about five TRBV segments more frequent than in controls.

The specimen sequenced was blood. The receptor was derived from a girl aged 5-17 years with multiple sclerosis. This chain connects TRBV28 to TRBJ2-1; no clear D gene. The CDR3 DNA follows: TGTGCCAGCAACAGAAGGAGTTCAGATGAGCAGTTCTTC. This sequence encodes CASNRRSSDEQFF.